Listed below are T cell receptor beta chains from one sample, sequenced in a study of T-cell memory formation after mild COVID-19. TCRdb re-called the 5' RACE reads through MiXCR, storing one row per CDR3 protein. This table has about 350,000 distinct CDR3 sequences, around 13% appearing once. Sequenced: PBMCs or a T cell subset sorted from them (not recorded which). These receptors originate from a young man who had mild COVID-19 (a few samples of this study predate the infection). Cell type and time point are not known. CDR3s include the opening cysteine and the closing phenylalanine or tryptophan. A D gene is named only where the DNA matches it firmly. Part of the rows lack a size; the others show once, few, many or a class for expanded clones.

clone_size d_call cdr3_length j_call v_call cdr3_nt cdr3_aa
few - 15 TRBJ2-2 TRBV4-2 TGTGCCAGCAGCCAAGAGGACGTGTGGTCCGGGGAGCTGTTTTTT CASSQEDVWSGELFF
- - 15 TRBJ2-3 TRBV12-3/TRBV12-4 TGTGCCAGCACCCCGGGGTGGGTCGGCACAGATACGCAGTATTTT CASTPGWVGTDTQYF
many - 14 TRBJ2-2 TRBV7-3 TGTGCCAGCAGCACGGGACAGAACACCGGGGAGCTGTTTTTT CASSTGQNTGELFF
few - 13 TRBJ1-1 TRBV18 TGTGCCAGCGCCGGGACTATGAACACTGAAGCTTTCTTT CASAGTMNTEAFF
many - 13 TRBJ2-5 TRBV11-3 TGTGCCAGCAGCTTAGGGCTGGGAAAGACCCAGTACTTC CASSLGLGKTQYF
few TRBD2 15 TRBJ2-3 TRBV7-9 TGTGCCAGCAGCTTATATCTAGCGGGGACAGATACGCAGTATTTT CASSLYLAGTDTQYF
- - 16 TRBJ2-6 TRBV28 TGTGCCAGCAGTCTCAGGGTTATCTCTGGGGCCAACGTCCTGACTTTC CASSLRVISGANVLTF
few - 14 TRBJ2-3 TRBV6-2/TRBV6-3 TGTGCCAGCAGTACTCACAGAGGCCCAGATACGCAGTATTTT CASSTHRGPDTQYF
- - 15 TRBJ2-3 TRBV20-1 TGCAGTGCTAGACAGACCGGGTTTAGGTCGGATACGCAGTATTTT CSARQTGFRSDTQYF
- TRBD2 18 TRBJ2-5 TRBV7-9 TGTGCCAGCAGCCTCGGACTAGCGGGGGGAGATTACCAAGAGACCCAGTACTTC CASSLGLAGGDYQETQYF
many - 15 TRBJ2-5 TRBV7-2 TGTGCCAGCAGCTTTAATGGGGGGCCCGGGGAGACCCAGTACTTC CASSFNGGPGETQYF
- - 14 TRBJ1-3 TRBV6-1 TGTGCCAGCAGTGCCATGGGCTCTGGAAACACCATATATTTT CASSAMGSGNTIYF
- TRBD1 18 TRBJ1-1 TRBV6-2/TRBV6-3 TGTGCCAGCAGTTCTATCTTTCGGGCCAGAGGGGGCAACACTGAAGCTTTCTTT CASSSIFRARGGNTEAFF
- TRBD1 15 TRBJ2-2 TRBV6-4 TGTGCCAGCAGTGACTCGACAGGGGACACCGGGGAGCTGTTTTTT CASSDSTGDTGELFF
few - 17 TRBJ1-1 TRBV6-1 TGTGCCAGCAGTGAGAATAGGGTTATGGCGGGGAGCACTGAAGCTTTCTTT CASSENRVMAGSTEAFF
few TRBD1 15 TRBJ2-5 TRBV4-3 TGCGCCAGCAGCCCGTTCGGGACAGGGGTAGAGACCCAGTACTTC CASSPFGTGVETQYF
many TRBD2 17 TRBJ2-1 TRBV13 TGTGCCAGCAGCCAAAGGACTAGCGGGGGACCCGTATTAGAGCAGTTCTTC CASSQRTSGGPVLEQFF
- - 13 TRBJ2-5 TRBV2 TGTGCCAGTGACACAGCGCGGCAAGAGACCCAGTACTTC CASDTARQETQYF
- - 14 TRBJ2-2 TRBV9 TGTGCCAGCAGGGGACCAGTCCACACCGGGGAGCTGTTTTTT CASRGPVHTGELFF
many - 13 TRBJ2-1 TRBV7-2 TGTGCCAGCAGCTTTAAAGACCACAATGAGCAGTTCTTC CASSFKDHNEQFF
few TRBD1 14 TRBJ1-5 TRBV20-1 TGCAGTGCTAGCAAGGACAGGGTGTCTCAGCCCCAGCATTTT CSASKDRVSQPQHF
few - 16 TRBJ1-1 TRBV7-9 TGTGCCAGCAGCCTTAGGTCAGGGATAGGGAACACTGAAGCTTTCTTT CASSLRSGIGNTEAFF
- - 16 TRBJ2-7 TRBV9 TGTGCCAGCAGCGTAGGAAACAGGGATAGAGACTACGAGCAGTACTTC CASSVGNRDRDYEQYF
- TRBD1 17 TRBJ2-3 TRBV4-2 TGTGCCAGCAGCCAAGATGGATCAGGGGGCGCGGCAGATACGCAGTATTTT CASSQDGSGGAADTQYF
few - 16 TRBJ1-1 TRBV7-9 TGTGCCAGCAGCTCCGTAACCTACGGGTGGAGGCGAATGGCTTTCTTT CASSSVTYGWRRMAFF
few - 11 TRBJ2-3 TRBV5-1 TGCGCCAGCAGCTTCAAGGATACGCAGTATTTT CASSFKDTQYF
many - 12 TRBJ2-2 TRBV2 TGTGCCAGCAGTGAGGGCACCGGGGAGCTGTTTTTT CASSEGTGELFF
- - 16 TRBJ2-2 TRBV6-5 TGTGCCAGCAGTTCCCCAACCCGTCTTTACACCGGGGAGCTGTTTTTT CASSSPTRLYTGELFF
many - 11 TRBJ2-3 TRBV29-1 TGCAGCTTTGGACAGACAGATACGCAGTATTTT CSFGQTDTQYF
few - 13 TRBJ2-1 TRBV7-2 TGTGCCAGCAGCATAAATGGACGCAATGAGCAGTTCTTC CASSINGRNEQFF
few TRBD2 15 TRBJ2-3 TRBV7-2 TGTGCCAGCAGTCCTAGCGGGGGGGCAGGGAATACGCAGTATTTT CASSPSGGAGNTQYF
- - 15 TRBJ2-7 TRBV25-1 TGTGCCAGCAGTTCACTAGGGGAAGGTAAATACGAGCAGTACTTC CASSSLGEGKYEQYF
few TRBD2 14 TRBJ2-3 TRBV29-1 TGCAGCGCTGATCGGCGGGGGAGCACAGATACGCAGTATTTT CSADRRGSTDTQYF
few - 14 TRBJ2-2 TRBV9 TGTGCCAGCAGCGTAGCTCAGACTTCCGGGGAGCTGTTTTTT CASSVAQTSGELFF
- - 15 TRBJ2-3 TRBV18 TGTGCCAGCTCGGGGACATTCAGGGGCACAGATACGCAGTATTTT CASSGTFRGTDTQYF
- - 15 TRBJ2-5 TRBV7-3 TGTGCCAGCAGCCCCCTAGGCGGGGACCAAGAGACCCAGTACTTC CASSPLGGDQETQYF
- - 14 TRBJ2-3 TRBV7-2 TGTGCCAGCAGCTTACGTATCGGCACAGATACGCAGTATTTT CASSLRIGTDTQYF
few - 18 TRBJ2-7 TRBV4-3 TGCGCCAGCAGCCAAGATGCCCCCAAATACTCGAGCTCCTACGAGCAGTACTTC CASSQDAPKYSSSYEQYF
- - 14 TRBJ2-7 TRBV5-1 TGCGCCAGCAGCACGCGGGACTCCCCCTACGAGCAGTACTTC CASSTRDSPYEQYF
- TRBD2 16 TRBJ2-5 TRBV4-2 TGTGCCAGCAGCCAAGATGAGCGGGGGGGTCAAGAGACCCAGTACTTC CASSQDERGGQETQYF